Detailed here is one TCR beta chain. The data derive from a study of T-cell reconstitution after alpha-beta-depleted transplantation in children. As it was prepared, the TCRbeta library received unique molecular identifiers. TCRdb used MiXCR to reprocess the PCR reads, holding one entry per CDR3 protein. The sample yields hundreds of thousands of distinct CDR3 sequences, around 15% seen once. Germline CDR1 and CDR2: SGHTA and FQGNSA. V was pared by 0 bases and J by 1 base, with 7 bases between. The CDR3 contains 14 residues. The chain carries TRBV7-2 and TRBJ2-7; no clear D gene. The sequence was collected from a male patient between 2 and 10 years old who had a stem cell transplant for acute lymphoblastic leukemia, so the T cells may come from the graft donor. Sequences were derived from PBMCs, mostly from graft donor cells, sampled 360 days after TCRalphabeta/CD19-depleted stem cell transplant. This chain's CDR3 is CASSLAEVSYEQYF. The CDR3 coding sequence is TGTGCCAGCAGCTTAGCAGAGGTTTCCTACGAGCAGTACTTC.